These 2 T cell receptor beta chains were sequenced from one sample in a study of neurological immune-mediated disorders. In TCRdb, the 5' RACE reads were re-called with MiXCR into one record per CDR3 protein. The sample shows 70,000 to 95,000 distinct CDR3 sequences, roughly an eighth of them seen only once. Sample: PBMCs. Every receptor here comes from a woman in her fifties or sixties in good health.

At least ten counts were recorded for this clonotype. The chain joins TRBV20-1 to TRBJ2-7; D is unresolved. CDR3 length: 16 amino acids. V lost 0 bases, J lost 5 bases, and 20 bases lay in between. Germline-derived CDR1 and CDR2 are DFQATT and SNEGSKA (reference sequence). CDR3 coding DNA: TGCAGTGCTAGAGATTTGAAAGGCAGGATCGTCGACGAGCAGTACTTC. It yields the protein CSARDLKGRIVDEQYF.

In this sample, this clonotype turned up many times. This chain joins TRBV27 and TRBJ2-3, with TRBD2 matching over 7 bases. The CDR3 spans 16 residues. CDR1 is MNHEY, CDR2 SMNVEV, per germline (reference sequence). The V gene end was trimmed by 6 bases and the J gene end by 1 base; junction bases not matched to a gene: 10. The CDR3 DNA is TGTGCCAGCAGCTCGGGACTAACAAGGGGCACAGATACGCAGTATTTT. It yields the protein CASSSGLTRGTDTQYF.